Listed below are T cell receptor beta chains from one sample, sequenced in a study of T-cell memory formation after mild COVID-19. Via MiXCR, TCRdb re-called the 5' RACE reads, giving one row per CDR3 protein. Found here are over 350,000 distinct CDR3 sequences, 24% of them singletons; the top ten hold 8.5% to 10%. The sequencing sample was made of PBMCs or a T cell subset sorted from them (not recorded which). These receptors all stem from an adult woman who had mild COVID-19 (a few samples of this study predate the infection). Cell type and time point are not known. The CDR3 runs from the conserved cysteine through the conserved F or W. The D gene is left open where the match is weak. Not every row has a clone size; where given, it reads once, few, many or a size class.

j_call clone_size v_call d_call cdr3_aa cdr3_nt
TRBJ1-2 - TRBV14 - CASSPGGRGRSYGYTF TGTGCCAGCAGCCCCGGCGGACGGGGGCGATCCTATGGCTACACCTTC
TRBJ1-5 - TRBV4-1 TRBD1 CASSQERGGDRYLNQPQHF TGCGCCAGCAGCCAAGAACGGGGTGGGGACAGGTACCTAAATCAGCCCCAGCATTTT
TRBJ2-1 - TRBV7-6 TRBD2 CASSLVTGGLYNEQFF TGTGCCAGCAGCCTGGTAACGGGGGGGCTCTACAATGAGCAGTTCTTC
TRBJ2-7 - TRBV5-1 - CASKLGSSYEQYF TGCGCCAGCAAACTGGGAAGCTCCTACGAGCAGTACTTC
TRBJ1-1 once TRBV29-1 - CSVDVENTEAFF TGCAGCGTTGACGTGGAGAACACTGAAGCTTTCTTT
TRBJ2-5 few TRBV7-6 - CASSPASGAGTQYF TGTGCCAGCAGCCCCGCGTCGGGGGCAGGGACCCAGTACTTC
TRBJ1-6 few TRBV20-1 TRBD1 CSALGQGNSPLHF TGCAGTGCCCTGGGACAGGGAAATTCACCCCTCCACTTT
TRBJ2-7 - TRBV7-3 TRBD2 CASSLLAGEGEQYF TGTGCCAGCAGCTTATTGGCGGGGGAAGGCGAGCAGTACTTC
TRBJ2-1 - TRBV11-2 TRBD2 CASSPASGGYEQFF TGTGCCAGCAGCCCAGCTAGCGGGGGTTATGAGCAGTTCTTC
TRBJ1-1 - TRBV5-1 - CASSLAGAYYTEAFF TGCGCCAGCAGCTTGGCAGGGGCCTATTACACTGAAGCTTTCTTT
TRBJ2-1 few TRBV6-4 TRBD1 CASSGTGVGNEQFF TGTGCCAGCAGTGGGACAGGCGTTGGCAATGAGCAGTTCTTC
TRBJ2-4 few TRBV12-3/TRBV12-4 - CASSIVRDIQYF TGTGCCAGCAGTATCGTACGGGACATTCAGTACTTC
TRBJ2-1 - TRBV15 TRBD1 CATSRAGGALYNEQFF TGTGCCACCAGCAGGGCAGGGGGCGCCCTCTACAATGAGCAGTTCTTC
TRBJ1-2 - TRBV7-2 - CASSPGRHYGYTF TGTGCCAGCAGCCCCGGACGGCACTATGGCTACACCTTC
TRBJ1-5 few TRBV20-1 - CSASDGNQPQHF TGCAGTGCTAGTGATGGCAATCAGCCCCAGCATTTT
TRBJ2-5 few TRBV7-9 TRBD2 CASRLAGGSQETQYF TGTGCCAGCCGGCTAGCGGGGGGGTCACAAGAGACCCAGTACTTC
TRBJ2-1 few TRBV7-8 TRBD2 CASSIAGGINEQFF TGTGCCAGTTCTATAGCGGGAGGTATCAATGAGCAGTTCTTC
TRBJ2-1 few TRBV7-6 - CASSLEEGQLYNEQFF TGTGCCAGCAGCTTAGAGGAGGGACAGCTATACAATGAGCAGTTCTTC
TRBJ2-3 few TRBV4-3 - CASSQDTGGTDTQYF TGCGCCAGCAGCCAAGATACTGGGGGCACAGATACGCAGTATTTT
TRBJ2-1 many TRBV20-1 - CSARLVSDEQFF TGCAGTGCTCGCCTGGTGTCGGATGAGCAGTTCTTC
TRBJ2-5 - TRBV20-1 - CSARATGTSQETQYF TGCAGTGCTAGAGCTACCGGGACATCCCAAGAGACCCAGTACTTC
TRBJ2-7 many TRBV20-1 - CSVTQGRYEQYF TGCAGTGTCACACAGGGCCGTTACGAGCAGTACTTC
TRBJ2-7 many TRBV5-1 - CASMAGTGNSYEQYF TGCGCCAGCATGGCGGGTACAGGGAACTCCTACGAGCAGTACTTC
TRBJ1-1 - TRBV9 - CASSLWDADTEAFF TGTGCCAGCAGCCTATGGGACGCGGACACTGAAGCTTTCTTT
TRBJ2-7 - TRBV4-1 TRBD1 CASSQEDRGPLYEQYF TGCGCCAGCAGCCAAGAAGACAGGGGGCCTCTCTACGAGCAGTACTTC
TRBJ1-2 few TRBV15 - CATSRDSLGWGSTF TGTGCCACCAGCAGAGATTCGCTGGGTTGGGGGTCCACCTTC
TRBJ2-2 - TRBV3-1 TRBD1 CASSQDRQGPGELFF TGTGCCAGCAGCCAAGATCGACAGGGCCCCGGGGAGCTGTTTTTT
TRBJ1-3 - TRBV7-9 TRBD1 CASSRTGVYSGNTIYF TGTGCCAGCAGCCGAACAGGGGTTTACTCTGGAAACACCATATATTTT
TRBJ2-5 few TRBV5-1 - CASSPQGRGTRETQYF TGCGCCAGCAGCCCCCAGGGGAGGGGTACGCGAGAGACCCAGTACTTC
TRBJ2-1 - TRBV20-1 - CSASLWGIADNEQFF TGCAGTGCTAGTCTATGGGGGATCGCCGACAATGAGCAGTTCTTC
TRBJ2-5 - TRBV7-9 - CASSLGGYLETQYF TGTGCCAGCAGCTTAGGAGGGTACTTAGAGACCCAGTACTTC
TRBJ2-7 - TRBV25-1 TRBD2 CASSETTGTSGTRTYEQYF TGTGCCAGCAGTGAAACGACCGGGACTAGCGGGACCAGGACCTACGAGCAGTACTTC
TRBJ1-6 many TRBV7-9 - CASSLEQYNSPLHF TGTGCCAGCAGCTTAGAACAGTATAATTCACCCCTCCACTTT
TRBJ2-1 - TRBV12-3/TRBV12-4 - CASSLGQGRSYNEQFF TGTGCCAGCAGTTTAGGGCAGGGGCGTAGCTACAATGAGCAGTTCTTC
TRBJ2-1 few TRBV7-2 - CASSLVGEGDEQFF TGTGCCAGCAGCTTAGTGGGGGAGGGGGATGAGCAGTTCTTC
TRBJ2-5 - TRBV5-1 - CASSTHLQETQYF TGCGCCAGCAGCACCCACCTCCAAGAGACCCAGTACTTC
TRBJ2-1 few TRBV6-5 TRBD2 CASARLAGGHDEQFF TGTGCCAGCGCCAGACTAGCGGGGGGCCATGATGAGCAGTTCTTC
TRBJ1-2 - TRBV5-1 - CASSLGAGRGTNYGYTF TGCGCCAGCAGCTTGGGGGCGGGCCGGGGAACCAACTATGGCTACACCTTC
TRBJ1-6 - TRBV5-5 TRBD1 CASSLQGAPLHF TGTGCCAGCAGCTTGCAGGGGGCACCCCTCCACTTT
TRBJ1-2 - TRBV30 TRBD1 CAWSGDRFYGYTF TGTGCCTGGAGCGGGGACAGGTTCTATGGCTACACCTTC
TRBJ2-3 few TRBV7-8 TRBD2 CASSLASGSGSGDTQYF TGTGCCAGCAGCTTAGCCTCTGGTAGCGGGAGTGGTGATACGCAGTATTTT
TRBJ2-3 - TRBV7-9 - CASSLWVGVTDTQYF TGTGCCAGCAGCTTATGGGTGGGGGTCACAGATACGCAGTATTTT
TRBJ1-2 - TRBV29-1 TRBD1 CSVRDRLEYGYTF TGCAGCGTCCGGGACAGGTTGGAGTATGGCTACACCTTC
TRBJ1-2 few TRBV5-1 - CASSLAQSSGNYGYTF TGCGCCAGCAGCTTGGCCCAGTCCTCTGGTAACTATGGCTACACCTTC
TRBJ1-4 - TRBV15 - CATTPSMGDEKLFF TGTGCCACCACCCCATCAATGGGGGATGAAAAACTGTTTTTT
TRBJ1-2 many TRBV2 - CASSEEAGAIYGYTF TGTGCCAGCAGTGAAGAGGCAGGGGCGATCTATGGCTACACCTTC
TRBJ1-3 few TRBV20-1 TRBD1 CSASMGQRGNTIYF TGCAGTGCTAGTATGGGACAGCGAGGAAACACCATATATTTT
TRBJ1-2 few TRBV7-9 - CASSSDMGGYTF TGTGCCAGCAGCTCTGACATGGGCGGCTACACCTTC
TRBJ1-2 few TRBV4-1 - CASSPERVAWGYTF TGCGCCAGCAGCCCAGAGAGGGTTGCATGGGGCTACACCTTC
TRBJ1-1 - TRBV20-1 TRBD1 CSALGQGKGSNTEAFF TGCAGTGCTCTTGGACAGGGGAAGGGGTCGAACACTGAAGCTTTCTTT
TRBJ2-1 - TRBV3-1 TRBD2 CASSHRTSGANEQFF TGTGCCAGCAGCCACCGGACTAGCGGGGCAAATGAGCAGTTCTTC
TRBJ2-7 - TRBV6-1 TRBD2 CASSEGLAGMLYEQYF TGTGCCAGCAGTGAGGGACTAGCGGGGATGCTCTACGAGCAGTACTTC
TRBJ2-1 few TRBV3-1 TRBD2 CASSRPGLANNEQFF TGTGCCAGCAGCCGGCCGGGACTAGCGAACAATGAGCAGTTCTTC
TRBJ2-5 few TRBV7-3 TRBD2 CASSLAPNGRETQYF TGTGCCAGCAGCTTGGCGCCTAACGGGAGGGAGACCCAGTACTTC
TRBJ1-2 - TRBV2 - CASSIQGKGYTF TGTGCCAGCAGCATACAGGGTAAAGGCTACACCTTC
TRBJ2-7 few TRBV5-1 - CASSLNPDPYEQYF TGCGCCAGCAGCTTGAATCCCGACCCCTACGAGCAGTACTTC
TRBJ2-5 few TRBV7-8 - CASHHSERVETQYF TGTGCCAGTCATCATAGCGAGCGGGTGGAGACCCAGTACTTC